These 6 T cell receptor beta chains originate from one sample sequenced in a study of a mutant IDH1 vaccine in newly diagnosed glioma. These receptors' antigens are unknown. The assay was immunoSEQ multiplex PCR, and TCRdb's table has in-frame clones only and misses some. The sample carries some 50,000 clones, about 61% recorded once. Stated time point: week 47, end of study. What each vaccine dose contained was 300 ug of mutant IDH1 20-mer peptide, accompanied by topical imiquimod. Material: peripheral blood mononuclear cells (PBMCs), obtained from a glioma patient whose treatment included an IDH1 peptide vaccine. Receptors were obtained from a man in his forties with glioma. Some clones in this sample may be carry-over from other donors' samples.

The chain joins TRBV30 to TRBJ2-7; no clear D gene. Trimming shortened V by 4 bases and J by 2 bases, and 6 bases separated the two germline ends. The CDR3 contains 11 residues. The V gene's germline CDR1 is GTSNPN and CDR2 SVGIG (reference sequence). The CDR3 DNA follows: TGTGCCTGGACCGACGCCTACGAGCAGTACTTC. It codes for CAWTDAYEQYF.

In DNA, the CDR3 is TGTGCCAGCAGTGAAGGGTCTAGCGGGCAAGAGACCCAGTACTTC. It translates to CASSEGSSGQETQYF. This chain joins TRBV2 and TRBJ2-5; 8 nucleotides match TRBD2. This CDR3 is built from 15 residues. Germline CDR1 reads SNHLY; CDR2 reads FYNNEI. V gave up 1 base and J gave up 2 bases; unmatched junction bases: 3. Full variable domain (remainder filled in from reference TRBV2 and TRBJ2-5): EPEVTQTPSHQVTQMGQEVILRCVPISNHLYFYWYRQILGQKVEFLVSFYNNEISEKSEIFDDQFSVERPDGSNFTLKIRSTKLEDSAMYFCASSEGSSGQETQYFGPGTRLLVL.

Notes on this clone: This sample includes further DNA sequences coding for the same CDR3. V gene TRBV5-1 combines with J gene TRBJ1-1; D not certain. Germline loops: CDR1 SGHRS, CDR2 YFSETQ. Between the trimmed V and J ends, which lost 0 bases and 2 bases, there was a span of 8 bases. This CDR3 contains 14 residues. As DNA, the CDR3 is TGCGCCAGCAGCTTGGACAGAACCAACACTGAAGCTTTCTTT. This encodes CASSLDRTNTEAFF.

The V gene is TRBV2, the J gene TRBJ1-6; weak D call: TRBD1 (5 bases). The CDR3 runs 15 residues. Germline V gives CDR1 SNHLY, CDR2 FYNNEI. The V end was cut by 7 bases, the J end by 4 bases, with 14 bases between. CDR3 protein: CASNWAGTYNSPLHF. The CDR3 DNA follows: TGTGCCAGCAACTGGGCAGGGACTTATAATTCACCCCTCCACTTT.

The rearrangement uses TRBV6-1 and TRBJ1-2; D remains unclear. The CDR3 has 13 amino acids. Germline V lookup: CDR1 MNHNS, CDR2 SASEGT. V was cut by 6 bases and J by 7 bases, with 15 bases left in between. CDR3 region: CASRESDFLGYTF. CDR3 coding DNA: TGTGCCAGCAGGGAAAGCGACTTTCTTGGCTACACCTTC.

The J gene is TRBJ2-1, the V gene TRBV5-1, with 8 bases matching TRBD2. V gave up 2 bases and J gave up 6 bases; unmatched junction bases: 19. The CDR3 sequence is 19 residues long. The germline CDR1 and CDR2 sequences are SGHRS and YFSETQ. CDR3 coding DNA: TGCGCCAGCAGCTTCCTCCGCGGCGGGGGGCCTCAGGGTTCCAATGAGCAGTTCTTC. This sequence encodes CASSFLRGGGPQGSNEQFF.